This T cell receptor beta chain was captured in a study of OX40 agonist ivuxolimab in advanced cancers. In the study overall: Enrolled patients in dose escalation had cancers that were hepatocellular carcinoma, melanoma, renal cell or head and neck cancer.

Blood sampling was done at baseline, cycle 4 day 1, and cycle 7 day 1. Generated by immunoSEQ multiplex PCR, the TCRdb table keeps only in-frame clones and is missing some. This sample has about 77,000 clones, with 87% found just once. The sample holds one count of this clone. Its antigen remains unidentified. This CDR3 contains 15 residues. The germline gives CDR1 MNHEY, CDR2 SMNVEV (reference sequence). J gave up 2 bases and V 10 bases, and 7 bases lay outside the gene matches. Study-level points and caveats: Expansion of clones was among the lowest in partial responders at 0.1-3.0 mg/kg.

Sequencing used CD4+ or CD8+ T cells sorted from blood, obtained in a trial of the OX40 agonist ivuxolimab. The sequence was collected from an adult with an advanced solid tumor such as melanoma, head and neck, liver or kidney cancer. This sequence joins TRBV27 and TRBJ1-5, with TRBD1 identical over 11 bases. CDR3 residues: CATKWTGGGNQPQHF. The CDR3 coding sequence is TGTGCCACCAAATGGACAGGGGGCGGCAATCAGCCCCAGCATTTT.